This TCR beta chain emerged from a study of T cell responses to AZD1222 COVID-19 vaccine. Study findings and constraints: AZD1222 recipients seropositive at baseline numbered only five or six. The donors showed a predominance of white British ancestry and of females, with possible underestimation of clonal diversity.

TCRdb's copy holds only in-frame clones and misses some; the assay was immunoSEQ multiplex PCR. This table holds 100,000 to 150,000 clones, 75% to 85% found once. V gave up 3 bases and J gave up 4 bases; unmatched junction bases: 15. Looked up from germline, CDR1 is GTSNPN and CDR2 is SVGIG (reference sequence). This CDR3 spans 16 amino acids. Concerning this clone itself: What it recognizes is unknown.

Doses given second, at about 4 or about 12 weeks, were pooled. Source: peripheral blood, taken 28 days after the second AZD1222 dose. This sequence originates from an adult who received the AZD1222 COVID-19 vaccine. The genes are TRBV30 and TRBJ2-7; 7 bases match TRBD2. CDR3 in DNA: TGTGCCTGGAGACGGGGGGTAGGGAATACCCCATACGAGCAGTACTTC. Its protein product is CAWRRGVGNTPYEQYF.